Listed here are 5 T cell receptor beta chains from one sample, sequenced in a study of control samples from healthy donors and cancer patients. TCRdb's copy holds only in-frame clones and misses some; the assay was immunoSEQ multiplex PCR. This repertoire shows under 450,000 clones, 75% to 95% found once; its top ten account for 5.5% to 7.5%. The source material was PBMCs. Source of these receptors: a man in his forties with head and neck cancer.

The gene calls are TRBV27 and TRBJ1-5; perhaps TRBD1 as D (6 bases). Germline V CDR1 and CDR2: MNHEY, SMNVEV (reference sequence). With 8 bases removed from V and 3 bases from J, the gap between germline ends came to 14 bases. CDR3 length: 14 amino acids. The CDR3 region has the DNA TGTGCCAGCGGATTCAGGGGACCCAATCAGCCCCAGCATTTT. It is translated as CASGFRGPNQPQHF.

The rearrangement links TRBV4-1 to TRBJ2-7, with 8 bases fitting TRBD2. The CDR3 length is 17 residues. Germline V gene sequence: CDR1 MGHRA, CDR2 YSYEKL. The J segment lost 8 bases and the V segment lost 0 bases, leaving 15 bases of the junction unmatched. The CDR3 sequence is CASSQDPDDGGAFKQYF. The CDR3 coding sequence is TGCGCCAGCAGCCAAGACCCCGACGACGGGGGGGCTTTCAAGCAGTACTTC.

This clone was seen only once. The chain links TRBV6-6 to TRBJ1-6; D is undetermined. Trimming removed 2 bases at V and 0 bases at J, with 8 bases between. Looked up from germline, CDR1 is MNHNY and CDR2 is SVGAGI (reference sequence). The CDR3 length is 16 residues. The DNA of the CDR3 is TGTGCCAGCAGTTACGGACGAAACTCCTATAATTCACCCCTCCACTTT. Protein product: CASSYGRNSYNSPLHF.

CDR3 region: CASSLAHTENTGELFF. In DNA, the CDR3 is TGTGCCAGCAGCTTAGCTCACACAGAAAACACCGGGGAGCTGTTTTTT. The V gene is TRBV7-8, the J gene TRBJ2-2, with unresolved D. The CDR3 consists of 16 residues. CDR1 is SGHVS, CDR2 FQNEAQ, per germline. V was pared by 0 bases and J by 2 bases, with 10 bases between.

The rearrangement links TRBV27 to TRBJ2-5; no reliable D call. Trimming stripped 1 base from V and 2 bases from J, with 5 bases between. This CDR3 has 13 amino acids. Germline loops: CDR1 MNHEY, CDR2 SMNVEV (reference sequence). The CDR3 sequence: CASSLLQQETQYF. In DNA, the CDR3 is TGTGCCAGCAGTTTATTACAGCAAGAGACCCAGTACTTC.